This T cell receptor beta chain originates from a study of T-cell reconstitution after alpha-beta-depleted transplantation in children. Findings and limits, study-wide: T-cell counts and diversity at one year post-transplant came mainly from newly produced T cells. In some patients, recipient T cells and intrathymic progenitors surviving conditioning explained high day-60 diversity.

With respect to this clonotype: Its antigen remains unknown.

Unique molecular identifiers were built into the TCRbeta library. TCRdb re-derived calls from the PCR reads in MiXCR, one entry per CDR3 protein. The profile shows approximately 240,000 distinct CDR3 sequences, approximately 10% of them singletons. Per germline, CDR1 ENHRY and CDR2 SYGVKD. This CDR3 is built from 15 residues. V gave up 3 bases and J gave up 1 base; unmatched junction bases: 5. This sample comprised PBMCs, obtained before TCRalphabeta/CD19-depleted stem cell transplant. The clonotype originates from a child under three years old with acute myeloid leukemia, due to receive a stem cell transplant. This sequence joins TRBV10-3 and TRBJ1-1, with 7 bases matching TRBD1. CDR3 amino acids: CAISERDSTNTEAFF. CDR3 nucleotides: TGTGCCATCAGTGAAAGGGACAGCACGAACACTGAAGCTTTCTTT.